These 23 T cell receptor beta chains came from one sample sequenced in a study of T cell changes during pregnancy in multiple sclerosis. The table came from immunoSEQ multiplex PCR; TCRdb's copy has only in-frame clones and leaves some out. The sample consists of 20,000 to 25,000 clones, 91% of them appearing once. This specimen consisted of CD4+ T cells from peripheral blood mononuclear cells, obtained in the third trimester of pregnancy. The origin of the receptors is a female donor with multiple sclerosis, enrolled in a pregnancy study.

The chain uses TRBV18 and TRBJ2-7; 9 bases fit TRBD1. Losses at the gene ends were 6 bases for V and 1 base for J; bases not matched to a gene: 7. Looked up from germline, CDR1 is KGHSH and CDR2 is LQKENI. The CDR3 runs 15 residues. As DNA, the CDR3 is TGTGCCAGCTCGTCGACAGGGGGGGGTTCCTACGAGCAGTACTTC. It encodes CASSSTGGGSYEQYF.

The rearrangement joins TRBV6-5 to TRBJ1-1, with D perhaps matching TRBD1 (5 bases). Germline lookup yields CDR1 MNHEY and CDR2 SVGAGI. With 2 bases removed from V and 11 bases from J, the gap between germline ends came to 15 bases. The CDR3 sequence is 13 residues long. This CDR3 is CASSYSRTSAAFF. CDR3 nucleotide sequence: TGTGCCAGCAGTTACAGTAGGACATCGGCGGCTTTCTTT.

About this clone itself: This CDR3 is also generated by other DNA sequences in the sample. Here the CDR3 DNA reads TGCAGTGCGAGCAGGGGTGAAGGCTACACCTTC. This gives the protein CSASRGEGYTF. The V call is TRBV20-1, the J call TRBJ1-2, with a tentative D call TRBD1 (6 bases). There are 11 residues in the CDR3. The germline CDR1 and CDR2 sequences are DFQATT and SNEGSKA (reference sequence). V gave up 6 bases and J gave up 8 bases, with 13 bases separating them.

The chain joins TRBV30 to TRBJ2-2; tentatively, D is TRBD2 (5 bases). This CDR3 comprises 14 residues. V shed 0 bases and J shed 8 bases, with 13 bases lying between them. CDR1 is GTSNPN and CDR2 is SVGIG in the germline V gene (reference sequence). This chain's CDR3 is CAWSVEGVTGELFF. For the CDR3, the DNA is TGTGCCTGGAGTGTAGAGGGAGTAACGGGGGAGCTGTTTTTT.

This CDR3 reads CASSADSNNEQFF. CDR3 nucleotide sequence: TGCGCCAGCAGCGCGGACAGTAACAATGAGCAGTTCTTC. This chain links TRBV5-1 with TRBJ2-1; D may be TRBD1 (6 bases). The germline gives CDR1 SGHRS, CDR2 YFSETQ. The ends were cut back, 4 bases at V and 5 bases at J, with 10 bases in the middle. The CDR3 is 13 residues long.

This clone showed up just a few times. The chain couples TRBV4-1 to TRBJ2-2, with 9 bases that match TRBD2. CDR3 length: 19 amino acids. CDR1 MGHRA and CDR2 YSYEKL come from the germline V gene. V gave up 1 base and J gave up 7 bases; unmatched junction bases: 16. The CDR3 loop reads CASSQGPLAGGPSGGELFF. The CDR3, as DNA: TGCGCCAGCAGCCAAGGACCTCTTGCGGGGGGGCCTAGTGGCGGGGAGCTGTTTTTT.

The gene calls are TRBV28 and TRBJ1-1; D is possibly TRBD1 (6 bases). The length of the CDR3 is 15 residues. The germline V and J ends were trimmed by 10 bases and 1 base, with 19 bases remaining between them. Germline CDR1 reads MDHEN; CDR2 reads SYDVKM. The CDR3: CATTERGGRNTEAFF. CDR3 coding DNA: TGTGCCACCACGGAGAGGGGGGGCCGGAACACTGAAGCTTTCTTT.

The V gene is TRBV4-3, the J gene TRBJ2-3; 8 bases align to TRBD2. Germline-derived CDR1 and CDR2 are LGHNA and YSLEER. CDR3 length equals 20 residues. After removal of 0 bases from V and 6 bases from J, the junction contained 20 bases not matched to a gene. CDR3 region: CASSQEWIGGGGTQRDTQYF. CDR3 coding DNA: TGCGCCAGCAGCCAAGAGTGGATCGGTGGCGGGGGGACCCAAAGGGATACGCAGTATTTT.

The chain recombines TRBV9 with TRBJ1-5; 8 bases line up with TRBD1. CDR1 SGDLS and CDR2 YYNGEE come from the germline V gene. Losses at the gene ends were 5 bases for V and 7 bases for J; bases not matched to a gene: 11. This CDR3 region has 15 residues. The CDR3 nucleotides are TGTGCCAGCAGTCCAGGACAGGGCCCTTCGCAGCCCCAGCATTTT. Translation gives CASSPGQGPSQPQHF.

V gene TRBV5-1 combines with J gene TRBJ2-1; D is possibly TRBD2 (6 bases). Trimming took 0 bases from V and 0 from J, leaving 10 bases between them. Germline CDR1 SGHRS, CDR2 YFSETQ. The CDR3 contains 16 residues. The CDR3 bases are TGCGCCAGCAGCTTGGGGGGGGTTAGCTCCTACAATGAGCAGTTCTTC. Protein product: CASSLGGVSSYNEQFF.

The chain links TRBV28 to TRBJ1-2; TRBD1 agrees at 9 bases. This CDR3 spans 17 amino acids. V lost 7 bases, J lost 4 bases, and 16 bases stayed unmatched. The germline V gene encodes CDR1 MDHEN and CDR2 SYDVKM. CDR3 amino acids: CASTSNRDRDVGYGYTF. The CDR3 DNA follows: TGTGCCAGCACCTCAAACCGGGACAGGGATGTAGGCTATGGCTACACCTTC.

V usage is TRBV5-1 and J usage is TRBJ2-7; weak D call: TRBD1 (6 bases). V lost 3 bases, J lost 0 bases, and 13 bases lay in between. The CDR3 runs to 15 residues. Per the germline V gene, CDR1 is SGHRS and CDR2 is YFSETQ. The CDR3 loop is CASSWGTSSSYEQYF. The CDR3, as DNA: TGCGCCAGCAGCTGGGGGACATCGAGCTCCTACGAGCAGTACTTC.

The CDR3 is CAWSVPGGRVYEQYF. CDR3 nucleotide sequence: TGTGCCTGGAGCGTACCCGGGGGGCGCGTGTACGAGCAGTACTTC. This chain joins TRBV30 and TRBJ2-7, with a tentative D call TRBD2 (7 bases). V shed 3 bases and J shed 4 bases, with 19 bases lying between them. The CDR3 runs 15 residues. From germline, CDR1 is GTSNPN and CDR2 SVGIG (reference sequence).

This chain uses TRBV19 with TRBJ1-1, with 10 bases that match TRBD1. Germline V gene lookup returns CDR1 LNHDA and CDR2 SQIVND (reference sequence). The CDR3 totals 16 residues. Unmatched junction bases numbered 9, after V lost 6 bases and J lost 2 bases. CDR3 protein: CASRRDRGGKNTEAFF. The CDR3 bases are TGTGCCAGTAGACGGGACAGGGGAGGAAAAAACACTGAAGCTTTCTTT.

The V gene is TRBV6-1, the J gene TRBJ1-4, with 11 bases lining up with TRBD1. Germline V CDR1 and CDR2: MNHNS, SASEGT. V shed 1 base, J shed 8 bases, and the junction held 3 bases outside the gene matches. There are 15 residues in the CDR3. CDR3 nucleotide sequence: TGTGCCAGCAGTGAAGGGGGGACAGGGGGAGAAAAACTGTTTTTT. As protein: CASSEGGTGGEKLFF.

The chain is built from TRBV5-8 and TRBJ2-1, with 7 bases lining up with TRBD2. The CDR3 runs 11 residues. The junction had 2 bases not matched to a gene; V was cut back by 4 bases and J by 10 bases. Germline CDR1 and CDR2: SGHTS and YDEGEE. The CDR3 loop is CASSGGGEQFF. The CDR3 DNA is TGTGCCAGCAGCGGCGGGGGAGAGCAGTTCTTC.

The rearrangement links TRBV11-2 to TRBJ2-1; D may be TRBD2 (5 bases). Trimming shortened V by 1 base and J by 0 bases, and 7 bases separated the two germline ends. This CDR3 has 15 residues. Germline CDR1 and CDR2: SGHAT and FQNNGV. This chain's CDR3 is CASSLAGSSYNEQFF. CDR3 DNA sequence: TGTGCCAGCAGCTTAGCGGGGAGCTCCTACAATGAGCAGTTCTTC.

This rearrangement joins TRBV6-5 to TRBJ1-1; D not resolved. CDR3 length: 14 residues. CDR1 and CDR2 from the germline V gene are MNHEY and SVGAGI. Trimming took off 2 bases at V and 5 bases at J, with 12 bases between the two ends. The CDR3 DNA sequence: TGTGCCAGCAGTTACGGCGCGGCTGTAACTGAAGCTTTCTTT. Amino acids: CASSYGAAVTEAFF.

The CDR3 loop reads CASSPRSLVTGTYEQYF. The CDR3 region has the DNA TGTGCCAGCTCACCACGTTCTCTGGTTACGGGGACCTACGAGCAGTACTTC. The rearrangement uses TRBV18 and TRBJ2-7; TRBD2 is a possible D gene (5 bases). Germline-derived CDR1 and CDR2 are KGHSH and LQKENI. This CDR3 region has 17 residues. V dropped 1 base and J dropped 2 bases, with 18 bases sitting between them.

CDR3 bases: TGTGCCAGCACCACCCGCGGGGGAGGAGGCTACACCTTC. This encodes CASTTRGGGGYTF. The chain links TRBV2 to TRBJ1-2; maybe TRBD1 (5 bases). The CDR3 consists of 13 residues. Trimming cost V 7 bases and J 8 bases, with 17 bases left between them. Germline assignment: CDR1 SNHLY and CDR2 FYNNEI. Full variable domain (missing parts from reference TRBV2 and TRBJ1-2): EPEVTQTPSHQVTQMGQEVILRCVPISNHLYFYWYRQILGQKVEFLVSFYNNEISEKSEIFDDQFSVERPDGSNFTLKIRSTKLEDSAMYFCASTTRGGGGYTFGSGTRLTVV.

The chain carries TRBV11-1 and TRBJ2-2, with no clear D. V lost 1 base to trimming and J lost 8 bases, with 5 bases between them. This CDR3 is built from 12 residues. From germline, CDR1 is SGHAT and CDR2 FQDESV (reference sequence). The CDR3 nucleotides read TGTGCCAGCAGCTTAGAGCTGGGGGAGCTGTTTTTT. This sequence encodes CASSLELGELFF.

The chain is built from TRBV5-1 and TRBJ2-5; possible D gene TRBD1, 5 bases. Germline CDR1 and CDR2: SGHRS and YFSETQ. CDR3 length: 14 amino acids. Trimming took 5 bases from V and 1 from J, leaving 12 bases between them. The CDR3 region is CASSPGSPQETQYF. The CDR3 DNA sequence: TGCGCCAGCAGTCCAGGGTCACCCCAAGAGACCCAGTACTTC.

The chain joins TRBV28 to TRBJ1-5; D is undetermined. Germline V lookup: CDR1 MDHEN, CDR2 SYDVKM. Trimming stripped 6 bases from V and 2 bases from J, with 17 bases between. The CDR3 is made up of 16 amino acids. CDR3 sequence: CASSRRALLGNQPQHF. The CDR3 DNA reads as TGTGCCAGCAGCCGGCGGGCTTTATTGGGCAATCAGCCCCAGCATTTT.